The sequence of this T cell receptor (beta chain) was determined in a study of Tregs in tolerant kidney transplant recipients. Study outcomes and limitations: Changing PCR primers prevented nucleotide comparison between some patients' samples.

This table comes from immunoSEQ multiplex PCR, and its TCRdb copy is limited to in-frame clones, with some not included. The sample yields about 50,000 clones, roughly nine tenths seen once. The CDR3 runs to 15 residues. The germline CDR1 and CDR2 sequences are SGDLS and YYNGEE. Trimming took 2 bases from V and 7 from J; bases not matched to a gene: 5. Recipients received nonmyeloablative bone marrow transplants from related graft donors, with transient mixed chimerism. Thawed PBMCs were FACS-sorted into unstimulated CD4+CD25+CD127- regulatory T cells, CD4+CD25- non-regulatory cells, CD4 and CD8 cells. As to this clone: Antigen specificity is unknown.

The rearrangement links TRBV9 to TRBJ2-2; 10 nucleotides line up with TRBD2. Specimen: CD8+ T cells from blood (PBMCs), collected 12 months after the transplant. The sequence was collected from a human patient who received a combined kidney and bone marrow transplant. Among the T cells, some may be from the graft donor. As DNA, the CDR3 is TGTGCCAGCAGCGTCACTAGCGGGATTGGCGGGGAGCTGTTTTTT. It encodes CASSVTSGIGGELFF.